Given below is one T cell receptor (beta chain) in context. Its antigen is unidentified. The CDR3 is made up of 15 amino acids. Trimming cost V 8 bases and J 0 bases; bases outside gene matches: 9. From germline, CDR1 is LNHDA and CDR2 SQIVND (reference sequence). These data come from a study of cytomegalovirus exposure and HLA in healthy donors. Broader study findings: Reported results showed that the classifier diagnosed cytomegalovirus status with high specificity and sensitivity.

The PCR used 60 Vbeta and 13 Jbeta primers. Here immunoSEQ multiplex PCR was the method, and the copy in TCRdb shows in-frame clones only, minus some. The table has roughly 200,000 clones, approximately 80% seen once. Each donor's status was that of a healthy bone marrow donor. The clonotype originates from a woman younger than 45 in good health and CMV-seropositive. This chain connects TRBV19 to TRBJ1-1, with 7 nucleotides matching TRBD1. The sequencing input was PBMCs. The chain's CDR3 is CASEKGQTLNTEAFF. CDR3 DNA sequence: TGTGCCAGTGAAAAGGGACAGACGCTGAACACTGAAGCTTTCTTT.